Below, 4 T cell receptor beta chains from the same sample are listed, as sequenced in a study of blood T cell repertoires in COVID-19. This table comes from immunoSEQ multiplex PCR, and its TCRdb copy is limited to in-frame clones, with some not included. The sample includes 350,000 to 450,000 clones, 80% to 90% seen only once; the top ten take around 1.1%. The sequenced sample was PBMCs or T cells enriched from blood (not recorded which). All receptors derive from a man in his thirties or forties who had recovered from COVID-19.

This clone was detected only a few times. The rearrangement links TRBV5-6 to TRBJ1-2, with TRBD1 identical over 9 bases. The CDR3 covers 17 residues. The V segment lost 1 base and the J segment 0 bases; nucleotides outside the gene matches: 7. The V gene's germline CDR1 is SGHDT and CDR2 YYEEEE. The CDR3 reads CASSLQERTGANYGYTF. CDR3 nucleotides: TGTGCCAGCAGCTTGCAGGAGAGGACAGGGGCTAACTATGGCTACACCTTC.

The CDR3, as DNA: TGCGCCAGCAGCCCTCAGGAGAGGGGCAATCAGCCCCAGCATTTT. Its translation is CASSPQERGNQPQHF. This chain connects TRBV4-1 to TRBJ1-5; no clear D gene. Trimming took off 4 bases at V and 2 bases at J, with 12 bases between the two ends. Germline V lookup: CDR1 MGHRA, CDR2 YSYEKL. The CDR3 totals 15 residues.

This rearrangement joins TRBV19 to TRBJ1-4; 7 nucleotides match TRBD1. V trimming: 6 bases; J trimming: 8 bases; junction bases outside the gene matches: 12. CDR3 size: 15 residues. The germline gives CDR1 LNHDA, CDR2 SQIVND (reference sequence). In nucleotides, the CDR3 is TGTGCCAGTAGCACGCAACTCGGGACAGCCGAAAAACTGTTTTTT. The encoded protein is CASSTQLGTAEKLFF.

In DNA, the CDR3 is TGTGCCACCAGCAGAGTTCGGGAGGGCTATGAGCAGTTCTTC. Its protein product is CATSRVREGYEQFF. The chain employs TRBV15 and TRBJ2-1; the match to TRBD2 covers 8 bases. The CDR3 loop spans 14 amino acids. Germline V gene sequence: CDR1 LNHNV, CDR2 YYDKDF (reference sequence). With 1 base clipped from V and 8 bases from J, the junction kept 4 bases outside the gene matches.